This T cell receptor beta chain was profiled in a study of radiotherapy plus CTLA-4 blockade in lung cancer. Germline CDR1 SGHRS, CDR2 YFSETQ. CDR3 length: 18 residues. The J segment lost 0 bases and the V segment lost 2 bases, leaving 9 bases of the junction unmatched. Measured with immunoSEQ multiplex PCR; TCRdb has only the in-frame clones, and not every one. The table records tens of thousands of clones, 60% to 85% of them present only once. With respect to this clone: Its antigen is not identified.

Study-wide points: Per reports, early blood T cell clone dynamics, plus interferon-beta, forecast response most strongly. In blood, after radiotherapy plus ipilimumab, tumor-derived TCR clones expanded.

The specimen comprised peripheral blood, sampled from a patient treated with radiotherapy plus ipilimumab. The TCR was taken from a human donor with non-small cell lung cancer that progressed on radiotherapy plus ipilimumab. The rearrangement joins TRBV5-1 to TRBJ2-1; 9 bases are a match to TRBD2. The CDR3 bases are TGCGCCAGCAGCTTTCCCAGCGGGAGGTCGAGCTCCTACAATGAGCAGTTCTTC. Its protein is CASSFPSGRSSSYNEQFF. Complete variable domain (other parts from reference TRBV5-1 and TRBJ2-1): KAGVTQTPRYLIKTRGQQVTLSCSPISGHRSVSWYQQTPGQGLQFLFEYFSETQRNKGNFPGRFSGRQFSNSRSEMNVSTLELGDSALYLCASSFPSGRSSSYNEQFFGPGTRLTVL.